This T cell receptor (beta chain) comes out of a study of early T cells in non-severe SARS-CoV-2 infection. Looking at the study overall: Sequencing targeted bulk RNA from unsorted whole blood, leaving chains unpaired.

Points from the study as a whole: Missing private and CD4 specificities, VDJdb matching favored anti-spike CD8 responses.

The CDR3 sequence is 13 residues long. Trimming cost V 6 bases and J 4 bases; bases outside gene matches: 7. CDR1 is SQVTM, CDR2 ANQGSEA, per germline. Each CDR3 protein is one row after TCRdb ran MiXCR on the 5' RACE reads. Here the sample spans 80,000 to 100,000 distinct CDR3 sequences, 13% to 15% being singletons. There are many counts of this clonotype. Its antigen remains unidentified. The chain couples TRBV29-1 to TRBJ1-1; 8 bases agree with TRBD1. Specimen: whole blood. This TCR came from an adult who was a healthcare worker with PCR-confirmed SARS-CoV-2 infection or an uninfected control (not recorded which). CDR3 loop: CSVKPTGATEAFF. In nucleotides, the CDR3 is TGCAGCGTGAAACCGACAGGGGCCACTGAAGCTTTCTTT. Variable domain in full (rest from reference TRBV29-1 and TRBJ1-1): SAVISQKPSRDICQRGTSLTIQCQVDSQVTMMFWYRQQPGQSLTLIATANQGSEATYESGFVIDKFPISRPNLTFSTLTVSNMSPEDSSIYLCSVKPTGATEAFFGQGTRLTVV.